The entry below describes one TCR beta chain. Its cognate antigen has yet to be identified. No base quality information exists; no much larger clone differs at one position. Participants in the prospective study were aged 18 to 89 years, lived in under 30 United States geographic areas, and enrolled through a virtual design. Cohort assignment in the prospective study relied on participant-reported clinical history from a screening survey and a study questionnaire. ImmuneRACE Cohort 3 recovered participants were defined by two consecutive negative NP/OP PCR tests, healthcare professional clearance, or symptom resolution. In the prospective study, whole blood, serum and a nasopharyngeal or oropharyngeal swab were collected from each participant by mobile phlebotomists. Participants in the prospective study had the option to provide additional blood draws and questionnaires over a roughly two-month period. Before DNA extraction, prospective study blood samples were shipped either frozen or at room temperature.

The data were taken from a study of blood T cell repertoires in COVID-19 (TCRdb year 2020). Regarding the research as a whole: The collaborator samples originated in the United States, Italy and Spain and spanned the acute and convalescent phases of COVID-19. The prospective study material was composed of cDNA or gDNA derived from T cells, B-cell-depleted T cells, or PBMCs. Subjects who had been exposed to COVID-19, were actively infected with it, or had recovered from it provided the deeply sampled blood TCRbeta repertoires that made up the dataset. The repertoires were released in a freely available public database intended as a resource for research on the immune response to SARS-CoV-2. Samples came from the ongoing ImmuneRACE study (first 160 participants) plus 1,254 subjects from 6 global collaborators. Nearly every sample came with metadata listing a de-identified subject ID, COVID-19 status, age in years and sex. HLA class I and class II types, where available, came from metadata supplied by the sample provider rather than from assay-based typing. The full study reports these points: Clinical and demographic metadata were provided uncurated, with the amount varying by source and participant.

TCRbeta CDR3 regions were amplified from genomic DNA using the immunoSEQ Assay, a bias-controlled multiplex PCR. On the study's bioinformatics: Nucleated cell counts per sample were estimated from amplification of reference gene primers within the assay. Sequence reads were collapsed and filtered to measure the absolute abundance of every unique TCRbeta CDR3 rearrangement. For each sample, productive Simpson clonality was calculated as the square root of Simpson's diversity index across productive rearrangements. TCRdb mirrors the immuneACCESS table, restricted to in-frame sequences. Some clones are absent from its copies; in checked studies, under half trace to an unresolved V gene, and the reason for the others is unknown. That table gives V, J and clone size, and the DNA gave D and trimming. This sample holds around 130,000 clones; about 88% were observed only once. The leading ten clones occupy 2% to 2.5% of the sample.

Sequencing input: PBMCs or T cells enriched from blood (not recorded which). This receptor was identified in a woman aged 45-65 years who had recovered from COVID-19.

The CDR3 protein is CASSKDRGLGYTF. The DNA sequence is given as TGTGCCAGCAGCAAGGACAGGGGGCTGGGCTACACCTTC. The chain employs TRBV7-2 and TRBJ1-2; the central 11 bases match TRBD1. The CDR3 covers 13 residues, taking in both the cysteine and the phenylalanine. The CDR3 DNA has 39 bases and is translated from base 1. According to the germline V gene, CDR1 reads SGHTA and CDR2 reads FQGNSA. Unmatched junction bases come to 4, with V trimmed by 5 bases and J by 8 bases. This CDR3, with the reference TRBV7-2 and TRBJ1-2 proteins standing in past its ends, gives the full variable domain GAGVSQSPSNKVTEKGKDVELRCDPISGHTALYWYRQSLGQGLEFLIYFQGNSAPDKSGLPSDRFSAERTGGSVSTLTIQRTQQEDSAVYLCASSKDRGLGYTFGSGTRLTVV.